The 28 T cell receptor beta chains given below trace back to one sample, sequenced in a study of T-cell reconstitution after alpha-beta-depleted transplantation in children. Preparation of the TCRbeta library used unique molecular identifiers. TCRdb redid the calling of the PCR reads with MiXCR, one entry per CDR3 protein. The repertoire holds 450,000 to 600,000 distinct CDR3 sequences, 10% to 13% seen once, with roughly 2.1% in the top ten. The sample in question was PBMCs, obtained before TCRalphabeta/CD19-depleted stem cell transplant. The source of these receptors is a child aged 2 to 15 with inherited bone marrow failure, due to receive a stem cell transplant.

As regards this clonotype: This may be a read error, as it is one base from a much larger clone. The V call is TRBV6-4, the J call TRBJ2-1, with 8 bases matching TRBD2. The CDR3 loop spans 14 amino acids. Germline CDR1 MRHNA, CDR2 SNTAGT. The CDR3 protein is CAGRTGGVNNEQFF. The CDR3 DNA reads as TGTGCCGGCAGGACGGGAGGGGTCAACAATGAGCAGTTCTTC.

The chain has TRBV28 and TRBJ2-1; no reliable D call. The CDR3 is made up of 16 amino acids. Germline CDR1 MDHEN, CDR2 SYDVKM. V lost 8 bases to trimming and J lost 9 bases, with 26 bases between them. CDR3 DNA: TGTGCCAGCCCCCCAACAACTCTGGTCGACGGAGCTGAGCAGTTCTTC. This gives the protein CASPPTTLVDGAEQFF. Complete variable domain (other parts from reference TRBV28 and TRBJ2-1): DVKVTQSSRYLVKRTGEKVFLECVQDMDHENMFWYRQDPGLGLRLIYFSYDVKMKEKGDIPEGYSVSREKKERFSLILESASTNQTSMYLCASPPTTLVDGAEQFFGPGTRLTVL.

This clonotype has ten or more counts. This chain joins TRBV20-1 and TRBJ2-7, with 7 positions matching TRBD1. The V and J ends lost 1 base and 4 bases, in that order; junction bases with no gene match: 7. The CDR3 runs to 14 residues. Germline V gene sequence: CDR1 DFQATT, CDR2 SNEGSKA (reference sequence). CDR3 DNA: TGCAGTGCTAGAGTCGGGCAGGGGGAATACGAGCAGTACTTC. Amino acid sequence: CSARVGQGEYEQYF.

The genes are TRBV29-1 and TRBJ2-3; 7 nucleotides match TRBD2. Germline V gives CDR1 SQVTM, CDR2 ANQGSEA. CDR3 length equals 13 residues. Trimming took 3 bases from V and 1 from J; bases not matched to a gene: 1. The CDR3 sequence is CSVDGGGTDTQYF. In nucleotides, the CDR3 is TGCAGCGTTGATGGGGGGGGCACAGATACGCAGTATTTT.

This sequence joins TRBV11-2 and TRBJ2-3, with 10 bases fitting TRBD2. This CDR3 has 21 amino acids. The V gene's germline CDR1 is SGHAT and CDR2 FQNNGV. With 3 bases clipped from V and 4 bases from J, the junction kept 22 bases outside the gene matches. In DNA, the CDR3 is TGTGCCAGCAGCTTTTGGGCTAGCGGGAGTGAGGATTACGGGTATCCAGATACGCAGTATTTT. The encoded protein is CASSFWASGSEDYGYPDTQYF.

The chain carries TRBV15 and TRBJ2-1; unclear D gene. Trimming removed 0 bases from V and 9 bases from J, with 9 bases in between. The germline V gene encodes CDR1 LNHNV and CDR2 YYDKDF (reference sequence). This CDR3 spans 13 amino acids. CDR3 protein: CATSRESWGEQFF. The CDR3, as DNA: TGTGCCACCAGCAGAGAGTCGTGGGGTGAGCAGTTCTTC.

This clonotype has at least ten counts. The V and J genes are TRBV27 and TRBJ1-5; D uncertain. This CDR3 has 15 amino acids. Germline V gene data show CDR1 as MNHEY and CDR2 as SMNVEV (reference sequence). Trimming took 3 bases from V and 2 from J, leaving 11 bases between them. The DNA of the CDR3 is TGTGCCAGCAGTTTTGTGGGGTCGGGCAATCAGCCCCAGCATTTT. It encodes CASSFVGSGNQPQHF.

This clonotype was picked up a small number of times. CDR3 coding DNA: TGCGCCAGCAGCCAAGCCCCGAACGCCGGAAACACCATATATTTT. The encoded protein is CASSQAPNAGNTIYF. The chain couples TRBV4-3 to TRBJ1-3; D gene unclear. V was pared by 1 base and J by 4 bases, with 11 bases between. The CDR3 covers 15 residues. Germline CDR1 and CDR2: LGHNA and YSLEER.

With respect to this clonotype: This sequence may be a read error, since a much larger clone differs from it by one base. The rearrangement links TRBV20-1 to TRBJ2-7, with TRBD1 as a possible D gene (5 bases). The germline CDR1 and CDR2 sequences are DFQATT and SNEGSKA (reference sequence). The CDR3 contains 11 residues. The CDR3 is CRASRGYEQYF. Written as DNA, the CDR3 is TGCAGAGCTAGTAGGGGTTACGAGCAGTACTTC.

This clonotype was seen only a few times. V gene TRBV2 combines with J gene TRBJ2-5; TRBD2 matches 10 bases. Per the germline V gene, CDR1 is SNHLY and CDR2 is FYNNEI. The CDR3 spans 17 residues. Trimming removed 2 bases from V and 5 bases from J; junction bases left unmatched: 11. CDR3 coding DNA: TGTGCCAGCAGTGAATCGGCTAGCGGGAGTTGGATGGAGACCCAGTACTTC. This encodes CASSESASGSWMETQYF.

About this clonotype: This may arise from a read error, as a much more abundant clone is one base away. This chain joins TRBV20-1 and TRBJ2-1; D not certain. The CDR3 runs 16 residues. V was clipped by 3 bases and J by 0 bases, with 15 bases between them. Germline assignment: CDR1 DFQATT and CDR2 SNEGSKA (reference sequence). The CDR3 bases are TGCAGTGCTAGGGTTTTTTTCCCCAGCTCCTACAATGAGCAGTTCTTC. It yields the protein CSARVFFPSSYNEQFF.

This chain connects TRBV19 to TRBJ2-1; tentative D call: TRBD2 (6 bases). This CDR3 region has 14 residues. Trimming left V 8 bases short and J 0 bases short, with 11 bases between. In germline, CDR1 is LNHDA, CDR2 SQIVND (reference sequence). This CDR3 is CASGSGFSYNEQFF. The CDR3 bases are TGTGCCAGTGGTAGCGGATTCTCCTACAATGAGCAGTTCTTC.

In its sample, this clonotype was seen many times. This CDR3 is CASSLRTGNNQPQHF. DNA of the CDR3: TGTGCCAGCAGCTTACGGACAGGGAACAATCAGCCCCAGCATTTT. The chain recombines TRBV7-8 with TRBJ1-5, with 8 bases that match TRBD1. J gave up 3 bases and V 2 bases, and 3 bases lay outside the gene matches. From germline, CDR1 is SGHVS and CDR2 FQNEAQ. CDR3 length: 15 amino acids.

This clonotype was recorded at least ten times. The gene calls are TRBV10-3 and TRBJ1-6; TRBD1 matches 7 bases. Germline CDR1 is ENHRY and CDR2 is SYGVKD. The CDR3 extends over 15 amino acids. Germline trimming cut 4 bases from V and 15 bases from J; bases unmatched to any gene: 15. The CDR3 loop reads CAISGRTSLGTDLHF. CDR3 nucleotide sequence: TGTGCCATCAGTGGCCGGACTTCTTTAGGGACAGACCTCCACTTT.

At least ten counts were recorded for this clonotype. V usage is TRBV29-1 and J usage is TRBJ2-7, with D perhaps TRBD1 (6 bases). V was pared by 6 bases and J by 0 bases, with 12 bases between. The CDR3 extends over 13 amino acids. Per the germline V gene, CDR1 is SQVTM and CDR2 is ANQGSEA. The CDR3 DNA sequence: TGCAGCGTGACAGGCTTAGACTCCTACGAGCAGTACTTC. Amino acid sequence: CSVTGLDSYEQYF.

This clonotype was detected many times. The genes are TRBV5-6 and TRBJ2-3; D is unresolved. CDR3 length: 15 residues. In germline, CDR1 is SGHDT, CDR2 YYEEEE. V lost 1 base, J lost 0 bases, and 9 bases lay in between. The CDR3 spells CASSLRSLSTDTQYF. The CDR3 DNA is TGTGCCAGCAGCTTGCGCAGCCTTAGCACAGATACGCAGTATTTT. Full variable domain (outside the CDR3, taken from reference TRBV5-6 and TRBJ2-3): DAGVTQSPTHLIKTRGQQVTLRCSPKSGHDTVSWYQQALGQGPQFIFQYYEEEERQRGNFPDRFSGHQFPNYSSELNVNALLLGDSALYLCASSLRSLSTDTQYFGPGTRLTVL.

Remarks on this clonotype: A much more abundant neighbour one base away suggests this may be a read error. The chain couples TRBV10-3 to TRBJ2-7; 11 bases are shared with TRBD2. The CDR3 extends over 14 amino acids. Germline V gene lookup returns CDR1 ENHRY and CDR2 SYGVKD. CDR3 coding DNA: TGTGCCATCAGCTCGATAGCGGGAGGGGCCGAGCAGTGCTTC. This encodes CAISSIAGGAEQCF.

CDR3 sequence (DNA): TGTGCCAGTAGTCAGGGGGCGCGGGCAAGCACAGATACGCAGTATTTT. Its protein product is CASSQGARASTDTQYF. The chain uses TRBV19 and TRBJ2-3; the match to TRBD1 covers 8 bases. V trimming: 5 bases; J trimming: 0 bases; junction bases outside the gene matches: 7. Germline V gene data show CDR1 as LNHDA and CDR2 as SQIVND (reference sequence). CDR3 length: 16 residues.

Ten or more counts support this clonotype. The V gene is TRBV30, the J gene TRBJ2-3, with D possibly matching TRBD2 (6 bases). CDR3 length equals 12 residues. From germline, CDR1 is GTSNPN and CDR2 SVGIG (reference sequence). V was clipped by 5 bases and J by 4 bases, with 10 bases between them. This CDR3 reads CAWFWRADTQYF. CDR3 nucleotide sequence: TGTGCCTGGTTTTGGAGGGCAGATACGCAGTATTTT.

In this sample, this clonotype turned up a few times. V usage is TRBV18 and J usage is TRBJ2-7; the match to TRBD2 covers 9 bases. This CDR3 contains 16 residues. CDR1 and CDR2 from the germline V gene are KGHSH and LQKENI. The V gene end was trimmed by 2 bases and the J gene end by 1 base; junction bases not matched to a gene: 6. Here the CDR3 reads CASSPIPSGTSYEQYF. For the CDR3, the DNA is TGTGCCAGCTCACCAATACCTAGCGGGACGTCCTACGAGCAGTACTTC.

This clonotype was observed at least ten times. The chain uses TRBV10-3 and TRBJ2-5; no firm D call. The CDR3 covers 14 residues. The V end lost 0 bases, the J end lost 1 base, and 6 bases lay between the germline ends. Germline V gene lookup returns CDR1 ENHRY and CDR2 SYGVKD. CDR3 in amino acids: CAISESGFQETQYF. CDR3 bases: TGTGCCATCAGTGAGTCAGGGTTCCAAGAGACCCAGTACTTC.

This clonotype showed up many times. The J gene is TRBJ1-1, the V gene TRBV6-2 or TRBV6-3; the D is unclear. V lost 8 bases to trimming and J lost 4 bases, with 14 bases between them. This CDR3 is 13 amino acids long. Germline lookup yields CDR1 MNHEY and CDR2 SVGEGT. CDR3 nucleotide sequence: TGTGCCAGCGAAAAGGGATACAGCACTGAAGCTTTCTTT. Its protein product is CASEKGYSTEAFF.

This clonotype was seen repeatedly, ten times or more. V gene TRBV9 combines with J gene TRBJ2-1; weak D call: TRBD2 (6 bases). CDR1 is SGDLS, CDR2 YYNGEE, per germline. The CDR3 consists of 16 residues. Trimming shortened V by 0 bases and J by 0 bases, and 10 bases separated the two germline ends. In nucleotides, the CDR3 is TGTGCCAGCAGCGTAGCTTGGGGGGTCTCCTACAATGAGCAGTTCTTC. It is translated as CASSVAWGVSYNEQFF.

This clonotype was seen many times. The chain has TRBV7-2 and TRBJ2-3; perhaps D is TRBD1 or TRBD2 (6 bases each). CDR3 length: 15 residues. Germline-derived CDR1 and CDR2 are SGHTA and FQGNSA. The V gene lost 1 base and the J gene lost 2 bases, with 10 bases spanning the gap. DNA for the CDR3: TGTGCCAGCAGCTTAGGGGGGGCCCTCACAGATACGCAGTATTTT. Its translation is CASSLGGALTDTQYF.

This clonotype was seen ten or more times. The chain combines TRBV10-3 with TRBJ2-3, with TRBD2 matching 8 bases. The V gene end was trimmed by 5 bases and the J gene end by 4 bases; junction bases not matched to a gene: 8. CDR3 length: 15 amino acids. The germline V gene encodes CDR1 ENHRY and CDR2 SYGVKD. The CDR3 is CAISLSGSRSDTQYF. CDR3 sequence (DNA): TGTGCCATCAGTCTCAGCGGGAGCCGGTCAGATACGCAGTATTTT.

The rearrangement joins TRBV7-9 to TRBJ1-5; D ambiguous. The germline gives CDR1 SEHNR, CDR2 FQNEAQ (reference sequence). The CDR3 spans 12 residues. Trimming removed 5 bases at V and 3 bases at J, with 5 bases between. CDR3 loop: CASSRANQPQHF. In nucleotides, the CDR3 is TGTGCCAGCAGCCGGGCCAATCAGCCCCAGCATTTT.

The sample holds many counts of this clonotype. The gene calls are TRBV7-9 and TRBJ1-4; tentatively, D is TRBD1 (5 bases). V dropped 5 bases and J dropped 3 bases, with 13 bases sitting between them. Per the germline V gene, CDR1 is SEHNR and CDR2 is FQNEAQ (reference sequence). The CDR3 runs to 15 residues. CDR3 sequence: CASSLRQTPNEKLFF. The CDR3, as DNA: TGTGCCAGCAGCCTAAGACAGACTCCTAATGAAAAACTGTTTTTT.

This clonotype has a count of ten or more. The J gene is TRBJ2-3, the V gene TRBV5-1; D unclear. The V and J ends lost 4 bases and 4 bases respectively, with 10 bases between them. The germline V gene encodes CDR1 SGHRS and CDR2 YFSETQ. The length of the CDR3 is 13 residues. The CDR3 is CASSLYNPDTQYF. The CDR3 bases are TGCGCCAGCAGCCTGTACAATCCAGATACGCAGTATTTT.